Listed here are 32 T cell receptor beta chains from one sample, sequenced in a study of OX40 agonist ivuxolimab in advanced cancers. Sequenced by immunoSEQ multiplex PCR; TCRdb stores in-frame clones only, minus some. Found here are around 77,000 clones, roughly 87% of them singletons; the top ten hold around 0.6%. Source: CD4+ or CD8+ T cells sorted from blood, taken in a trial of the OX40 agonist ivuxolimab. These receptors were collected from an adult with an advanced solid tumor such as melanoma, head and neck, liver or kidney cancer.

The chain links TRBV10-3 to TRBJ1-4; D call uncertain. The CDR3 covers 15 residues. Germline V CDR1 and CDR2: ENHRY, SYGVKD. Trimming shortened V by 6 bases and J by 5 bases, and 16 bases separated the two germline ends. CDR3 residues: CAISAREGPNEKLFF. Written as DNA, the CDR3 is TGTGCCATCAGCGCTCGGGAGGGTCCCAATGAAAAACTGTTTTTT.

This chain links TRBV7-2 with TRBJ2-3; D may be TRBD2 (5 bases). CDR3 length equals 13 residues. Trimming removed 0 bases at V and 5 bases at J, with 6 bases between. Germline CDR1 is SGHTA and CDR2 is FQGNSA. As DNA, the CDR3 is TGTGCCAGCAGCTTAGCGGGGAGAGATACGCAGTATTTT. This codes for CASSLAGRDTQYF. Combining the CDR3 with reference TRBV7-2 and TRBJ2-3 gives the whole variable domain GAGVSQSPSNKVTEKGKDVELRCDPISGHTALYWYRQSLGQGLEFLIYFQGNSAPDKSGLPSDRFSAERTGGSVSTLTIQRTQQEDSAVYLCASSLAGRDTQYFGPGTRLTVL.

The J gene is TRBJ1-2, the V gene TRBV7-9; D gene ambiguous. Trimming left V 2 bases short and J 8 bases short, with 12 bases between. This CDR3 has 13 amino acids. CDR1 and CDR2 from the germline V gene are SEHNR and FQNEAQ (reference sequence). The CDR3 DNA is TGTGCCAGCAGCTTAATGGCAGGTGAAGGCTACACCTTC. Translation gives CASSLMAGEGYTF.

The chain employs TRBV5-4 and TRBJ1-1, with D perhaps matching TRBD1 (5 bases). Germline values: CDR1 SGHNT, CDR2 YYREEE (reference sequence). V lost 4 bases and J lost 6, with 22 bases in between. CDR3 size: 16 residues. In nucleotides, the CDR3 is TGTGCCAGCAGCGGTTCCTTAGGCAGGGACTTCGCTGAAGCTTTCTTT. Its translation is CASSGSLGRDFAEAFF. The full variable domain, in which reference TRBV5-4 and TRBJ1-1 provide the parts outside the CDR3, is ETGVTQSPTHLIKTRGQQVTLRCSSQSGHNTVSWYQQALGQGPQFIFQYYREEENGRGNFPPRFSGLQFPNYSSELNVNALELDDSALYLCASSGSLGRDFAEAFFGQGTRLTVV.

The chain carries TRBV7-9 and TRBJ2-1, with 8 bases lining up with TRBD2. V trimming: 1 base; J trimming: 8 bases; junction bases outside the gene matches: 4. Per germline, CDR1 SEHNR and CDR2 FQNEAQ (reference sequence). The CDR3 length is 14 residues. The CDR3 coding sequence is TGTGCCAGCAGCTTAGTACTAGCGGCGGATGAGCAGTTCTTC. Translated, it gives CASSLVLAADEQFF.

The chain recombines TRBV6-4 with TRBJ1-2; D is ambiguous. The CDR3 has 17 residues. The V end was cut by 0 bases, the J end by 3 bases, with 17 bases between. Germline values: CDR1 MRHNA, CDR2 SNTAGT. The CDR3 DNA is TGTGCCAGCAGTGACTCGATCGGGGTTCTCGGCGACTATGGCTACACCTTC. Its translation is CASSDSIGVLGDYGYTF.

The genes are TRBV11-2 and TRBJ2-3, with D hard to call. Deletions cut 0 bases from V and 4 bases from J, with 8 bases between. Germline V gene data show CDR1 as SGHAT and CDR2 as FQNNGV. There are 14 residues in the CDR3. In DNA, the CDR3 is TGTGCCAGCAGCTTAGACACCCCGGCAGATACGCAGTATTTT. It yields the protein CASSLDTPADTQYF.

The CDR3 DNA sequence: TGTGCCAGCAGCTATACCTTATCACAGGACTACGAGCAGTACTTC. Encoded protein: CASSYTLSQDYEQYF. The J gene is TRBJ2-7, the V gene TRBV11-2; D may be TRBD1 (5 bases). V was trimmed by 4 bases and J by 3 bases, leaving 16 bases between them. The CDR3 runs to 15 residues. In germline, CDR1 is SGHAT, CDR2 FQNNGV.

The chain has TRBV18 and TRBJ2-2; 7 bases are shared with TRBD1. The junction had 6 bases not matched to a gene; V was cut back by 8 bases and J by 3 bases. Germline-derived CDR1 and CDR2 are KGHSH and LQKENI. This CDR3 is 14 amino acids long. CDR3 amino acids: CASPRDSYTGELFF. In DNA, the CDR3 is TGTGCCAGCCCACGGGACAGTTACACCGGGGAGCTGTTTTTT.

This sequence joins TRBV11-2 and TRBJ2-1; TRBD2 matches at 11 bases. CDR1 SGHAT and CDR2 FQNNGV come from the germline V gene. The CDR3 is 18 residues long. Trimming cost V 1 base and J 6 bases; bases outside gene matches: 11. CDR3 sequence reads: CASSLVSSGGARTNEQFF. The CDR3 region has the DNA TGTGCCAGCAGCTTAGTGAGTAGCGGGGGGGCAAGGACCAATGAGCAGTTCTTC.

V usage is TRBV6-5 and J usage is TRBJ1-2, with D unclear. The CDR3 runs to 15 residues. Trimming removed 6 bases at V and 3 bases at J, with 17 bases between. From germline, CDR1 is MNHEY and CDR2 SVGAGI. The CDR3 reads CASRLRLINDYGYTF. The DNA for the CDR3 is TGTGCCAGCAGATTAAGACTTATAAACGACTATGGCTACACCTTC.

This clone was picked up one time. The chain employs TRBV6-1 and TRBJ1-1; D is undetermined. CDR3 length: 14 amino acids. V was clipped by 6 bases and J by 9 bases, with 20 bases between them. Per germline, CDR1 MNHNS and CDR2 SASEGT. The CDR3 region is CASSHPSGREQAFF. The DNA for the CDR3 is TGTGCCAGCAGCCACCCAAGTGGGCGCGAGCAAGCTTTCTTT.

The chain is built from TRBV6-6 and TRBJ1-2; 7 bases match TRBD1. CDR1 is MNHNY, CDR2 SVGAGI, per germline (reference sequence). The CDR3 has 15 amino acids. The trim removed 7 bases at V and 2 bases at J, leaving 10 bases unmatched. Written as DNA, the CDR3 is TGTGCCAGCATGGGAGAAGGGGGCCCGAACTATGGCTACACCTTC. It codes for CASMGEGGPNYGYTF.

The V gene is TRBV5-6, the J gene TRBJ1-2; TRBD1 is a possible D gene (6 bases). Deletions cut 4 bases from V and 2 bases from J, with 18 bases between. Germline V gene lookup returns CDR1 SGHDT and CDR2 YYEEEE. The CDR3 extends over 16 amino acids. In DNA form, the CDR3 reads TGTGCCAGCAGCCCGAGATACAGGGCCCAAAACTATGGCTACACCTTC. This codes for CASSPRYRAQNYGYTF.

The chain has TRBV10-3 and TRBJ1-4; a weak D match, TRBD1 (5 bases). This CDR3 is built from 13 residues. Trimming cost V 4 bases and J 8 bases, with 11 bases left between them. Germline lookup yields CDR1 ENHRY and CDR2 SYGVKD. This CDR3 reads CAISAGGREKLFF. The CDR3 coding sequence is TGTGCCATCAGTGCGGGGGGGAGAGAAAAACTGTTTTTT.

The CDR3 here is CASTGVGDEQYF. The CDR3, as DNA: TGTGCCAGCACCGGCGTGGGGGACGAGCAGTACTTC. The V gene is TRBV2, the J gene TRBJ2-7; D is possibly TRBD1 or TRBD2 (5 bases each). From germline, CDR1 is SNHLY and CDR2 FYNNEI. V shed 7 bases and J shed 5 bases, with 12 bases lying between them. The CDR3 has 12 residues.

The sample holds one count of this clone. The chain employs TRBV19 and TRBJ2-1, with 7 bases aligning to TRBD1. The CDR3 spans 14 residues. In germline, CDR1 is LNHDA, CDR2 SQIVND (reference sequence). V shed 5 bases and J 3 bases; nucleotides not matched to a gene: 4. This chain's CDR3 is CASSERQGYNEQFF. Here the CDR3 DNA reads TGTGCCAGTAGTGAGCGACAGGGCTACAATGAGCAGTTCTTC.

This clone is a singleton in its sample. J is TRBJ1-5 and V is TRBV2; D ambiguous. Per germline, CDR1 SNHLY and CDR2 FYNNEI. The germline V and J ends were trimmed by 4 bases and 1 base, with 11 bases remaining between them. This CDR3 is 15 amino acids long. The CDR3 spells CASSGALFSNQPQHF. The CDR3 region has the DNA TGTGCCAGCAGTGGGGCCTTATTCAGCAATCAGCCCCAGCATTTT. The variable domain in full, completed from reference TRBV2 and TRBJ1-5, reads EPEVTQTPSHQVTQMGQEVILRCVPISNHLYFYWYRQILGQKVEFLVSFYNNEISEKSEIFDDQFSVERPDGSNFTLKIRSTKLEDSAMYFCASSGALFSNQPQHFGDGTRLSIL.

The V and J genes are TRBV7-2 and TRBJ2-3; D gene ambiguous. This CDR3 comprises 14 residues. Per the germline V gene, CDR1 is SGHTA and CDR2 is FQGNSA. V was trimmed by 5 bases and J by 4 bases, leaving 13 bases between them. This chain's CDR3 is CASSTAGQPDTQYF. CDR3 sequence (DNA): TGTGCCAGCAGCACGGCCGGGCAACCAGATACGCAGTATTTT.

This CDR3 is CASSMGQLQPQHF. Written as DNA, the CDR3 is TGTGCCAGCAGCATGGGACAGCTTCAGCCCCAGCATTTT. The V call is TRBV16, the J call TRBJ1-5; 7 positions match TRBD1. The trim removed 5 bases at V and 6 bases at J, leaving 4 bases unmatched. Looked up from germline, CDR1 is KGHSY and CDR2 is FQNENV. The CDR3 length is 13 residues.

The chain is built from TRBV7-9 and TRBJ1-2, with 10 positions matching TRBD1. The CDR3 is 14 amino acids. The trim removed 5 bases at V and 7 bases at J, leaving 7 bases unmatched. CDR1 SEHNR and CDR2 FQNEAQ come from the germline V gene (reference sequence). The CDR3 spells CASSPWGQGLGYTF. The CDR3 DNA follows: TGTGCCAGCAGCCCCTGGGGACAGGGGCTTGGCTACACCTTC.

J is TRBJ1-4 and V is TRBV29-1; D not certain. V lost 5 bases to trimming and J lost 8 bases, with 18 bases between them. This CDR3 has 14 residues. Per germline, CDR1 SQVTM and CDR2 ANQGSEA. CDR3 nucleotides: TGCAGCGTTTTAGTCTGGCCCGAAAACGAAAAACTGTTTTTT. Translation gives CSVLVWPENEKLFF. The variable domain in full, with the rest retrieved from reference TRBV29-1 and TRBJ1-4, is SAVISQKPSRDICQRGTSLTIQCQVDSQVTMMFWYRQQPGQSLTLIATANQGSEATYESGFVIDKFPISRPNLTFSTLTVSNMSPEDSSIYLCSVLVWPENEKLFFGSGTQLSVL.

The rearrangement uses TRBV4-3 and TRBJ1-2; 10 bases are shared with TRBD1. The CDR3 is 14 residues long. V lost 4 bases and J lost 2; bases outside the gene matches: 1. Germline V CDR1 and CDR2: LGHNA, YSLEER. Here the CDR3 DNA reads TGCGCCAGCAGCCCGGGACAGGGGAACTATGGCTACACCTTC. This translates into CASSPGQGNYGYTF.

This rearrangement joins TRBV7-2 to TRBJ2-7; D possibly corresponds to TRBD1 (5 bases). Per germline, CDR1 SGHTA and CDR2 FQGNSA. The CDR3 has 13 residues. V was pared by 1 base and J by 3 bases, with 7 bases between. CDR3 in DNA: TGTGCCAGCAGCTTAGATGACAGCTACGAGCAGTACTTC. Translated, it gives CASSLDDSYEQYF.

V is TRBV6-6 and J is TRBJ2-2; no definite D call. The CDR3 has 14 amino acids. Trimming shortened V by 2 bases and J by 1 base, and 5 bases separated the two germline ends. Germline V gives CDR1 MNHNY, CDR2 SVGAGI (reference sequence). The CDR3 reads CASSYQENTGELFF. The CDR3, as DNA: TGTGCCAGCAGTTACCAGGAGAACACCGGGGAGCTGTTTTTT.

V is TRBV4-3 and J is TRBJ2-2, with D hard to call. Germline V gene sequence: CDR1 LGHNA, CDR2 YSLEER. V dropped 1 base and J dropped 0 bases, with 6 bases sitting between them. The length of the CDR3 is 15 residues. The CDR3 here is CASSQVASNTGELFF. CDR3 in DNA: TGCGCCAGCAGCCAAGTGGCGTCGAACACCGGGGAGCTGTTTTTT.

The CDR3 here is CASSLATSGGTDTQYF. In nucleotides, the CDR3 is TGTGCCAGCAGCTTAGCAACTAGCGGGGGGACAGATACGCAGTATTTT. This chain links TRBV7-6 with TRBJ2-3; the match to TRBD2 covers 12 bases. V was clipped by 0 bases and J by 3 bases; unmatched bases: 1. The V gene's germline CDR1 is SGHVS and CDR2 FNYEAQ. The CDR3 length is 16 residues.

This chain uses TRBV19 with TRBJ2-7; D is perhaps TRBD1 (7 bases). The CDR3 runs 14 residues. Per the germline V gene, CDR1 is LNHDA and CDR2 is SQIVND (reference sequence). Deletions cut 5 bases from V and 6 bases from J, with 17 bases between. The CDR3 spells CASSAQGEAGEQYF. The CDR3 nucleotides are TGTGCCAGTAGTGCCCAGGGGGAGGCAGGCGAGCAGTACTTC. The complete variable domain, with remaining parts taken from reference TRBV19 and TRBJ2-7, reads DGGITQSPKYLFRKEGQNVTLSCEQNLNHDAMYWYRQDPGQGLRLIYYSQIVNDFQKGDIAEGYSVSREKKESFPLTVTSAQKNPTAFYLCASSAQGEAGEQYFGPGTRLTVT.

V gene TRBV9 combines with J gene TRBJ1-2, with 10 bases identical to TRBD1. Trimming cost V 0 bases and J 7 bases; bases outside gene matches: 6. The germline V gene has CDR1 SGDLS and CDR2 YYNGEE. This CDR3 has 15 amino acids. The CDR3 DNA is TGTGCCAGCAGCGTAGGGGGGACAGGGGTCTTTGGCTACACCTTC. Its translation is CASSVGGTGVFGYTF.

The chain couples TRBV14 to TRBJ2-7; D unclear. CDR3 length equals 12 residues. Germline values: CDR1 SGHDN, CDR2 FVKESK. V was trimmed by 0 bases and J by 5 bases, leaving 5 bases between them. Here the CDR3 reads CASSQEFNEQYF. CDR3 DNA: TGTGCCAGCAGCCAAGAGTTCAACGAGCAGTACTTC. Full variable domain (remainder filled in from reference TRBV14 and TRBJ2-7): EAGVTQFPSHSVIEKGQTVTLRCDPISGHDNLYWYRRVMGKEIKFLLHFVKESKQDESGMPNNRFLAERTGGTYSTLKVQPAELEDSGVYFCASSQEFNEQYFGPGTRLTVT.

V gene TRBV7-6 combines with J gene TRBJ2-3, with 11 bases lining up with TRBD2. J was trimmed by 6 bases and V by 2 bases; bases with no gene match: 7. Germline V CDR1 and CDR2: SGHVS, FNYEAQ. This CDR3 is 16 amino acids long. CDR3: CASSLRLAGGSDTQYF. DNA for the CDR3: TGTGCCAGCAGCTTACGGCTAGCGGGGGGTTCGGATACGCAGTATTTT.

The J gene is TRBJ1-1, the V gene TRBV4-3; D not certain. The CDR3 length is 15 residues. Germline V gene data show CDR1 as LGHNA and CDR2 as YSLEER. V lost 0 bases, J lost 1 base, and 9 bases lay in between. Written as DNA, the CDR3 is TGCGCCAGCAGCCAAGATCCCGACGGGAACACTGAAGCTTTCTTT. It encodes CASSQDPDGNTEAFF.